One and the same sample provided the 8 T cell receptor beta chains below, sequenced in a study of cytomegalovirus exposure and HLA in healthy donors. Primers for the PCR totalled 60 Vbeta and 13 Jbeta. Sequencing used immunoSEQ multiplex PCR; TCRdb keeps in-frame clones, though not all of them. The sample includes about 150,000 clones, around 82% of them seen just once. What was sequenced was PBMCs. The receptors originated from a woman aged 50 to 60 in good health and CMV-seropositive.

This clone was recorded once. J is TRBJ2-3 and V is TRBV27; 7 positions match TRBD2. CDR1 is MNHEY and CDR2 is SMNVEV in the germline V gene (reference sequence). Trimming removed 4 bases from V and 8 bases from J; junction bases left unmatched: 3. The CDR3 totals 12 residues. DNA for the CDR3: TGTGCCAGCAGTTCGGGGGGAGGTACGCAGTATTTT. It specifies CASSSGGGTQYF.

CDR3 region: CSVREAGDTQYF. CDR3 nucleotide sequence: TGCAGCGTTCGTGAGGCCGGGGATACGCAGTATTTT. The rearrangement joins TRBV29-1 to TRBJ2-3; D not certain. Germline-derived CDR1 and CDR2 are SQVTM and ANQGSEA. This CDR3 region has 12 residues. The V end was cut by 5 bases, the J end by 6 bases, with 12 bases between.

The rearrangement joins TRBV9 to TRBJ1-6; D may be TRBD1 (5 bases). Germline V gene data show CDR1 as SGDLS and CDR2 as YYNGEE. The CDR3 loop spans 14 amino acids. V was clipped by 3 bases and J by 6 bases, with 10 bases between them. CDR3 region: CASSASGLNSPLHF. Written as DNA, the CDR3 is TGTGCCAGCAGCGCTTCAGGGCTTAATTCACCCCTCCACTTT.

The chain has TRBV7-9 and TRBJ1-1, with a possible D match to TRBD1 (5 bases). CDR3 length equals 14 residues. V gave up 4 bases and J gave up 2 bases, with 11 bases separating them. Germline values: CDR1 SEHNR, CDR2 FQNEAQ (reference sequence). In DNA, the CDR3 is TGTGCCAGCAGCTCTTCAGACAGAAACACTGAAGCTTTCTTT. As protein: CASSSSDRNTEAFF.

J is TRBJ2-3 and V is TRBV7-9; maybe TRBD2 (5 bases). V was trimmed by 5 bases and J by 5 bases, leaving 5 bases between them. The CDR3 extends over 11 amino acids. CDR1 SEHNR and CDR2 FQNEAQ come from the germline V gene (reference sequence). DNA for the CDR3: TGTGCCAGCAGCCGGGAAGATACGCAGTATTTT. Translating gives CASSREDTQYF.

The chain recombines TRBV6-5 with TRBJ1-1; D is possibly TRBD1 (6 bases). From germline, CDR1 is MNHEY and CDR2 SVGAGI. CDR3 length: 13 amino acids. The V end lost 2 bases, the J end lost 12 bases, and 16 bases lay between the germline ends. CDR3 in DNA: TGTGCCAGCAGTTACGGGACCGGGACATTGCCTTTCTTT. This gives the protein CASSYGTGTLPFF.

This chain uses TRBV11-2 with TRBJ2-4; D might be TRBD2 (6 bases). The CDR3 is 18 residues long. Germline CDR1 reads SGHAT; CDR2 reads FQNNGV. Between the trimmed V and J ends, which lost 5 bases and 4 bases, there was a span of 24 bases. The CDR3 DNA follows: TGTGCCAGCAGCCTACAGGTGGGAGGTGCTTCTGCTAAAAACATTCAGTACTTC. This gives the protein CASSLQVGGASAKNIQYF.

The V and J genes are TRBV12-5 and TRBJ2-5, with 7 nucleotides matching TRBD2. TRBJ2-7 matches the DNA end more closely, so the J call is doubtful. The germline CDR1 and CDR2 sequences are LGHNT and FRNRAP. The CDR3 extends over 14 amino acids. The CDR3 loop reads CASGSRPWGGEQYF. CDR3 nucleotide sequence: TGTGCTAGTGGTTCCCGGCCCTGGGGGGGCGAGCAGTACTTC.